One and the same sample provided the 27 T cell receptor beta chains below, sequenced in a study of blood T cell repertoires in COVID-19. Measured with immunoSEQ multiplex PCR; TCRdb has only the in-frame clones, and not every one. The sample shows around 190,000 clones, about four fifths of them seen only once. Source material: peripheral blood. The source is a woman aged 60 to 75 with COVID-19, enrolled during active disease.

V and J are TRBV24-1 and TRBJ2-1, with unresolved D. V was cut by 9 bases and J by 6 bases, with 14 bases left in between. This CDR3 region has 13 residues. Germline lookup yields CDR1 KGHDR and CDR2 SFDVKD. This chain's CDR3 is CATQPTRGNEQFF. DNA for the CDR3: TGTGCCACCCAACCTACCCGAGGCAATGAGCAGTTCTTC.

V gene TRBV11-3 combines with J gene TRBJ1-6, with 7 nucleotides matching TRBD1. Germline V gene sequence: CDR1 SGHNT, CDR2 YENEEA. Trimming at V came to 3 bases and at J to 10 bases, leaving 6 bases not matched to a gene. The CDR3 totals 14 residues. For the CDR3, the DNA is TGTGCCAGCAGCTTGGGGACAGTGGGGTCACCCCTCCACTTT. This codes for CASSLGTVGSPLHF.

This chain links TRBV24-1 with TRBJ1-1; 8 bases are a match to TRBD1. Trimming cost V 4 bases and J 4 bases; bases outside gene matches: 1. Germline loops: CDR1 KGHDR, CDR2 SFDVKD. There are 13 residues in the CDR3. The CDR3 sequence: CATSDTGGTEAFF. The CDR3 DNA reads as TGTGCCACCAGTGACACAGGGGGCACTGAAGCTTTCTTT.

This CDR3 reads CASSHQTSGARETQYF. The CDR3, as DNA: TGTGCCAGCAGCCACCAGACTAGCGGGGCGCGGGAGACCCAGTACTTC. V usage is TRBV9 and J usage is TRBJ2-5; TRBD2 agrees at 11 bases. After removal of 4 bases from V and 5 bases from J, the junction contained 10 bases not matched to a gene. Germline CDR1 reads SGDLS; CDR2 reads YYNGEE. The CDR3 has 16 amino acids.

The CDR3, as DNA: TGTGCCAGCAGCTGGCTCCGGGATGACATTCAGTACTTC. It yields the protein CASSWLRDDIQYF. This rearrangement joins TRBV5-4 to TRBJ2-4, with D maybe TRBD2 (5 bases). V gave up 3 bases and J gave up 8 bases, with 12 bases separating them. Germline CDR1 and CDR2: SGHNT and YYREEE (reference sequence). The CDR3 contains 13 residues.

The chain uses TRBV5-1 and TRBJ1-2; 8 bases are a match to TRBD1. The CDR3 runs to 15 residues. V shed 0 bases and J 6 bases; nucleotides not matched to a gene: 7. CDR1 is SGHRS and CDR2 is YFSETQ in the germline V gene. The CDR3 here is CASSLDGQGWDGYTF. CDR3 bases: TGCGCCAGCAGCTTGGACGGACAGGGATGGGATGGCTACACCTTC. The complete variable domain, with remaining parts taken from reference TRBV5-1 and TRBJ1-2, reads KAGVTQTPRYLIKTRGQQVTLSCSPISGHRSVSWYQQTPGQGLQFLFEYFSETQRNKGNFPGRFSGRQFSNSRSEMNVSTLELGDSALYLCASSLDGQGWDGYTFGSGTRLTVV.

V usage is TRBV18 and J usage is TRBJ2-5, with 9 positions matching TRBD1. Germline CDR1 KGHSH, CDR2 LQKENI. V shed 1 base and J 1 base; nucleotides not matched to a gene: 4. The CDR3 loop spans 16 amino acids. The CDR3 DNA is TGTGCCAGCTCACCACTCACAGGGGGCCTCCAAGAGACCCAGTACTTC. The encoded protein is CASSPLTGGLQETQYF.

J is TRBJ2-1 and V is TRBV6-6; 7 bases align to TRBD2. The ends lost 5 bases at V and 4 bases at J; junction bases unmatched: 5. The CDR3 totals 14 residues. In germline, CDR1 is MNHNY, CDR2 SVGAGI (reference sequence). CDR3 in amino acids: CASSRASGYNEQFF. DNA for the CDR3: TGTGCCAGCAGTAGGGCTAGCGGTTACAATGAGCAGTTCTTC.

The chain carries TRBV27 and TRBJ1-2; tentative D call: TRBD1 (6 bases). The CDR3 sequence is 14 residues long. Germline V lookup: CDR1 MNHEY, CDR2 SMNVEV (reference sequence). V lost 5 bases to trimming and J lost 9 bases, with 19 bases between them. CDR3 DNA sequence: TGTGCCAGCAGTCTCAGGGGTACTTTGATTCGCTACACCTTC. This codes for CASSLRGTLIRYTF.

This rearrangement joins TRBV21-1 to TRBJ2-7; the table calls TRBD1, which could not be checked here. TRBV21-1 is assigned pseudogene status. The CDR3 runs 18 residues. The CDR3 loop is CASSKAGGQGGFSYEQYF. CDR3 bases: TGTGCCAGCAGCAAAGCAGGCGGACAGGGGGGATTCTCGTACGAGCAGTACTTC.

About this clone: The same CDR3 arises from other DNA sequences in this sample as well. The V call is TRBV7-2, the J call TRBJ1-2; tentative D call: TRBD1 (6 bases). The germline V gene has CDR1 SGHTA and CDR2 FQGNSA. The V and J ends lost 2 bases and 4 bases respectively, with 8 bases between them. CDR3 length: 13 amino acids. CDR3 sequence: CASSLQGSYGYTF. The CDR3 coding sequence is TGTGCCAGCAGCTTACAGGGGAGCTATGGCTACACCTTC.

The rearrangement links TRBV4-1 to TRBJ1-6; 11 nucleotides agree with TRBD1. The CDR3 covers 18 residues. CDR1 is MGHRA, CDR2 YSYEKL, per germline. V shed 5 bases, J shed 4 bases, and the junction held 10 bases outside the gene matches. For the CDR3, the DNA is TGCGCCAGCAGCGAACCGGGACAGGGGGGGGGTTATAATTCACCCCTCCACTTT. This gives the protein CASSEPGQGGGYNSPLHF.

V usage is TRBV20-1 and J usage is TRBJ1-5; D not resolved. The CDR3 runs 13 residues. Germline CDR1 and CDR2: DFQATT and SNEGSKA (reference sequence). V was trimmed by 3 bases and J by 5 bases, leaving 11 bases between them. CDR3 coding DNA: TGCAGTGCTAGTGGCAGTTTTTATCAGCCCCAGCATTTT. It specifies CSASGSFYQPQHF.

The rearrangement links TRBV2 to TRBJ2-2; 10 nucleotides agree with TRBD2. The CDR3 length is 15 residues. The V gene's germline CDR1 is SNHLY and CDR2 FYNNEI. V gave up 6 bases and J gave up 4 bases; unmatched junction bases: 5. The CDR3 here is CASRAGLATTGELFF. Written as DNA, the CDR3 is TGTGCCAGCAGGGCGGGACTAGCGACCACCGGGGAGCTGTTTTTT.

This chain links TRBV11-2 with TRBJ2-1; D is possibly TRBD2 (6 bases). The V gene's germline CDR1 is SGHAT and CDR2 FQNNGV. This CDR3 contains 11 residues. The V end was cut by 5 bases, the J end by 12 bases, with 11 bases between. The CDR3 protein is CASSIPGGQFF. The CDR3 DNA is TGTGCCAGCAGCATCCCCGGGGGGCAGTTCTTC.

The CDR3 sequence is CASSYQGWDEQYV. The CDR3 coding sequence is TGTGCCAGCAGTTATCAGGGCTGGGACGAGCAGTACGTC. This sequence joins TRBV6-6 and TRBJ2-7; a possible D gene is TRBD1 (5 bases). Germline V gene sequence: CDR1 MNHNY, CDR2 SVGAGI (reference sequence). This CDR3 has 13 amino acids. Trimming stripped 3 bases from V and 5 bases from J, with 11 bases between.

V and J are TRBV6-5 and TRBJ1-2; D possibly corresponds to TRBD1 (6 bases). The CDR3 length is 15 residues. V was trimmed by 2 bases and J by 5 bases, leaving 15 bases between them. Germline V CDR1 and CDR2: MNHEY, SVGAGI. The CDR3 reads CASSYLLQGGYGYTF. In nucleotides, the CDR3 is TGTGCCAGCAGTTACCTATTACAGGGTGGATATGGCTACACCTTC.

The chain joins TRBV28 to TRBJ2-7, with 13 bases fitting TRBD2. The V gene's germline CDR1 is MDHEN and CDR2 SYDVKM. The CDR3 runs to 13 residues. V lost 2 bases and J lost 9; bases outside the gene matches: 1. CDR3 region: CASSLTSGRGQYF. As DNA, the CDR3 is TGTGCCAGCAGTTTAACTAGCGGGAGGGGGCAGTACTTC.

This chain links TRBV3-1 (or the pseudogene TRBV3-2) with TRBJ2-3; 10 bases line up with TRBD2. This CDR3 has 14 residues. The V segment lost 6 bases and the J segment 1 base; nucleotides outside the gene matches: 1. Germline V gene sequence: CDR1 LGHDT, CDR2 YNNKEL (reference sequence). CDR3 region: CASRLAGGTDTQYF. CDR3 DNA sequence: TGTGCCAGCAGGCTAGCGGGGGGCACAGATACGCAGTATTTT.

J is TRBJ1-1 and V is TRBV27; 8 bases line up with TRBD1. J lost 4 bases, V lost 5 bases, and 6 bases had no gene match. The CDR3 spans 14 residues. The germline V gene encodes CDR1 MNHEY and CDR2 SMNVEV (reference sequence). CDR3 coding DNA: TGTGCCAGCAGTGCCCAGACAGGGGCCACTGAAGCTTTCTTT. Protein sequence: CASSAQTGATEAFF.

This sequence joins TRBV5-4 and TRBJ2-3, with D unclear. Germline loops: CDR1 SGHNT, CDR2 YYREEE (reference sequence). There are 15 residues in the CDR3. The V end lost 4 bases, the J end lost 0 bases, and 12 bases lay between the germline ends. This chain's CDR3 is CASSRFTTSTDTQYF. CDR3 bases: TGTGCCAGCAGCCGATTCACTACTAGCACAGATACGCAGTATTTT. The complete variable domain, with remaining parts taken from reference TRBV5-4 and TRBJ2-3, reads ETGVTQSPTHLIKTRGQQVTLRCSSQSGHNTVSWYQQALGQGPQFIFQYYREEENGRGNFPPRFSGLQFPNYSSELNVNALELDDSALYLCASSRFTTSTDTQYFGPGTRLTVL.

This chain joins TRBV11-2 and TRBJ2-1; the D gene is possibly TRBD2 (5 bases). The CDR3 extends over 15 amino acids. Trimming pared 1 base from V and 0 bases from J, leaving 7 bases between. Germline assignment: CDR1 SGHAT and CDR2 FQNNGV. CDR3 protein: CASSLVASSYNEQFF. CDR3 DNA sequence: TGTGCCAGCAGCTTAGTAGCGAGCTCCTACAATGAGCAGTTCTTC.

The V gene is TRBV6-5, the J gene TRBJ2-5; a possible D gene is TRBD1 (5 bases). The CDR3 is made up of 14 amino acids. The germline CDR1 and CDR2 sequences are MNHEY and SVGAGI. Deletions cut 2 bases from V and 0 bases from J, with 7 bases between. Here the CDR3 reads CASSYQGNQETQYF. The CDR3 DNA follows: TGTGCCAGCAGTTACCAGGGAAACCAAGAGACCCAGTACTTC.

The table lists this clone with many counts. This chain connects TRBV30 to TRBJ2-7; maybe TRBD2 (7 bases). CDR3 size: 14 residues. Germline CDR1 and CDR2: GTSNPN and SVGIG (reference sequence). The V gene lost 7 bases and the J gene lost 5 bases, with 21 bases spanning the gap. The CDR3 DNA follows: TGTGCCTCCAGGAAGGGGGACTACCCCAACGAGCAGTACTTC. Residues: CASRKGDYPNEQYF.

The J gene is TRBJ1-2, the V gene TRBV24-1; TRBD1 agrees at 7 bases. Germline loops: CDR1 KGHDR, CDR2 SFDVKD. This CDR3 comprises 15 residues. V lost 3 bases and J lost 4; bases outside the gene matches: 7. CDR3: CATSDPKQGSYGYTF. The CDR3 nucleotides are TGTGCCACCAGTGATCCCAAACAGGGGTCCTATGGCTACACCTTC.

V and J are TRBV27 and TRBJ1-1; D ambiguous. Germline V gene sequence: CDR1 MNHEY, CDR2 SMNVEV (reference sequence). The CDR3 has 13 amino acids. The germline V and J ends were trimmed by 4 bases and 1 base, with 7 bases remaining between them. CDR3 in DNA: TGTGCCAGCAGTTCCTATACGAACACTGAAGCTTTCTTT. Its protein product is CASSSYTNTEAFF.

This sequence joins TRBV18 and TRBJ2-3; 7 bases line up with TRBD1. Unmatched junction bases numbered 6, after V lost 3 bases and J lost 6 bases. From germline, CDR1 is KGHSH and CDR2 LQKENI. The CDR3 covers 14 residues. CDR3 DNA sequence: TGTGCCAGCTCACCCGACAGGGCTGGGGATACGCAGTATTTT. Amino acids: CASSPDRAGDTQYF. Supplemented by reference TRBV18 and TRBJ2-3, the full variable domain reads NAGVMQNPRHLVRRRGQEARLRCSPMKGHSHVYWYRQLPEEGLKFMVYLQKENIIDESGMPKERFSAEFPKEGPSILRIQQVVRGDSAAYFCASSPDRAGDTQYFGPGTRLTVL.